The 25 T cell receptor beta chains in this list originate from one sample, sequenced in a study of blood T cell repertoires in COVID-19 (dated by TCRdb to the early 2020s). The library was produced with the immunoSEQ multiplex PCR assay. The source is immuneACCESS, and TCRdb retained only in-frame sequences with V and J called. Part of the clones is not carried over; for the studies checked, unresolved V genes explain less than half of this, and the remainder is unexplained. The sample contains over 200,000 clones, about 87% of them found a single time. Of the sample, under 4.5% falls within the top ten clones. The source material was PBMCs or T cells enriched from blood (not recorded which). All receptors come from a woman aged 25-40 years who had been exposed to COVID-19.

This rearrangement joins TRBV5-1 to TRBJ2-5, with 8 nucleotides matching TRBD1. The CDR3 is 15 amino acids. Germline lookup yields CDR1 SGHRS and CDR2 YFSETQ. V lost 5 bases to trimming and J lost 2 bases; unmatched junction nucleotides: 8. The CDR3 sequence is CASRRTGTGQETQYF. CDR3 bases: TGCGCCAGCAGGAGGACCGGGACAGGACAAGAGACCCAGTACTTC.

The chain joins TRBV18 to TRBJ1-4; 8 positions match TRBD1. CDR1 is KGHSH and CDR2 is LQKENI in the germline V gene. Losses at the gene ends were 1 base for V and 6 bases for J; bases not matched to a gene: 4. CDR3 length: 15 amino acids. The CDR3 nucleotides read TGTGCCAGCTCACCACGGACAGGGACGGATGAAAAACTGTTTTTT. This sequence encodes CASSPRTGTDEKLFF.

The rearrangement uses TRBV29-1 and TRBJ2-7; 7 bases agree with TRBD2. There are 14 residues in the CDR3. The germline gives CDR1 SQVTM, CDR2 ANQGSEA. The V and J ends lost 0 bases and 8 bases, in that order; junction bases with no gene match: 10. CDR3 coding DNA: TGCAGCGTTGAAGACTGGGGGGAGGGCCGTCAGCAGTACTTC. This translates into CSVEDWGEGRQQYF.

The rearrangement uses TRBV5-8 and TRBJ1-4, with D uncertain. The CDR3 covers 13 residues. V was pared by 4 bases and J by 4 bases, with 8 bases between. Germline lookup yields CDR1 SGHTS and CDR2 YDEGEE. The DNA for the CDR3 is TGTGCCAGCAGCCTGAGGAGTAATGAAAAACTGTTTTTT. This translates into CASSLRSNEKLFF.

The J gene is TRBJ1-2, the V gene TRBV28, with 7 bases that match TRBD1. Germline CDR1 and CDR2: MDHEN and SYDVKM. The CDR3 contains 16 residues. The V gene end was trimmed by 6 bases and the J gene end by 8 bases; junction bases not matched to a gene: 18. The CDR3 loop is CASSSIRDSPIWGYTF. The CDR3 DNA sequence: TGTGCCAGCAGCTCAATCCGGGACAGCCCTATTTGGGGCTACACCTTC.

The chain has TRBV5-1 and TRBJ2-5; weak D call: TRBD2 (6 bases). Germline V gene lookup returns CDR1 SGHRS and CDR2 YFSETQ. The CDR3 covers 14 residues. The V end was cut by 0 bases, the J end by 1 base, with 7 bases between. The CDR3 DNA reads as TGCGCCAGCAGCTTGGAAGCGGGCCAAGAGACCCAGTACTTC. Its protein product is CASSLEAGQETQYF.

The CDR3 region has the DNA TGTGCCAGTAGTCCCCGAACTAGCGGGAGGGGGGCGGAGACCCAGTACTTC. Amino acids: CASSPRTSGRGAETQYF. The chain uses TRBV19 and TRBJ2-5; TRBD2 agrees at 13 bases. CDR3 length: 17 amino acids. V shed 5 bases and J 5 bases; nucleotides not matched to a gene: 11. Germline assignment: CDR1 LNHDA and CDR2 SQIVND (reference sequence).

The chain carries TRBV4-2 and TRBJ1-4; D is perhaps TRBD1 (5 bases). Germline V gives CDR1 LGHNA, CDR2 YNFKEQ. V was shortened by 6 bases and J by 2 bases, with 16 bases between the two germline ends. CDR3 length equals 16 residues. CDR3 bases: TGTGCCAGCAGTAGAACCCAAGGGGCTACTAATGAAAAACTGTTTTTT. It encodes CASSRTQGATNEKLFF.

This chain joins TRBV7-3 and TRBJ2-1; the D is unclear. This CDR3 has 13 amino acids. Trimming removed 0 bases from V and 9 bases from J, with 9 bases in between. Germline V lookup: CDR1 SGHTA, CDR2 FQGTGA. The CDR3 loop reads CASSLTPTLEQFF. The CDR3, as DNA: TGTGCCAGCAGCTTAACCCCTACCCTTGAGCAGTTCTTC.

The chain has TRBV6-6 and TRBJ2-2, with a possible D match to TRBD2 (6 bases). This CDR3 is 14 amino acids long. V gave up 0 bases and J gave up 7 bases, with 9 bases separating them. Per the germline V gene, CDR1 is MNHNY and CDR2 is SVGAGI (reference sequence). CDR3 nucleotides: TGTGCCAGCAGTTACTCTGGGGGGATCGGGGAGCTGTTTTTT. This codes for CASSYSGGIGELFF.

V usage is TRBV11-2 and J usage is TRBJ2-1; maybe TRBD2 (6 bases). Germline assignment: CDR1 SGHAT and CDR2 FQNNGV. Trimming left V 2 bases short and J 5 bases short, with 10 bases between. The CDR3 runs to 14 residues. CDR3 DNA sequence: TGTGCCAGCAGCTTACGGCGGGGTAACAATGAGCAGTTCTTC. It is translated as CASSLRRGNNEQFF.

This CDR3 reads CASSQKRGTDTQYF. The CDR3 DNA reads as TGCGCCAGCAGCCAGAAGCGAGGCACAGATACGCAGTATTTT. The chain has TRBV4-1 and TRBJ2-3; no clear D gene. Germline-derived CDR1 and CDR2 are MGHRA and YSYEKL. The CDR3 runs to 14 residues. V lost 3 bases, J lost 1 base, and 8 bases lay in between.

This chain uses TRBV6-6 with TRBJ1-6; D uncertain. Trimming took off 5 bases at V and 0 bases at J, with 11 bases between the two ends. The CDR3 covers 16 residues. Germline CDR1 MNHNY, CDR2 SVGAGI (reference sequence). DNA of the CDR3: TGTGCCAGCAGTCGACCCGCCAGCTCCTATAATTCACCCCTCCACTTT. Amino acids: CASSRPASSYNSPLHF.

V and J are TRBV9 and TRBJ2-4; D might be TRBD1 (5 bases). Trimming took 0 bases from V and 0 from J, leaving 7 bases between them. Germline-derived CDR1 and CDR2 are SGDLS and YYNGEE. The CDR3 loop spans 15 amino acids. CDR3 loop: CASSVAGSAKNIQYF. CDR3 nucleotide sequence: TGTGCCAGCAGCGTAGCAGGGTCAGCCAAAAACATTCAGTACTTC.

The chain has TRBV12-5 and TRBJ1-1; no reliable D call. Germline V lookup: CDR1 LGHNT, CDR2 FRNRAP. V lost 1 base to trimming and J lost 3 bases, with 9 bases between them. The CDR3 contains 14 residues. This CDR3 reads CASGLGTGDTEAFF. In DNA, the CDR3 is TGTGCTAGTGGTTTGGGAACCGGGGACACTGAAGCTTTCTTT.

This clone was counted only a few times. The chain employs TRBV5-8 and TRBJ2-7; TRBD1 matches at 9 bases. V was pared by 4 bases and J by 9 bases, with 14 bases of the junction left unmatched. This CDR3 has 15 amino acids. In germline, CDR1 is SGHTS, CDR2 YDEGEE. Here the CDR3 reads CASSPGQGRMKGQYF. The CDR3 nucleotides read TGTGCCAGCAGCCCAGGACAGGGGAGAATGAAAGGGCAGTACTTC.

The chain carries TRBV30 and TRBJ2-5; weak D call: TRBD2 (6 bases). V was trimmed by 5 bases and J by 5 bases, leaving 15 bases between them. Germline-derived CDR1 and CDR2 are GTSNPN and SVGIG (reference sequence). This CDR3 contains 13 residues. Here the CDR3 reads CAWEARSGETQYF. The CDR3 nucleotides read TGTGCCTGGGAGGCGCGGAGCGGGGAGACCCAGTACTTC.

This clone was recorded only once. The chain links TRBV30 to TRBJ1-5, with no clear D. V was clipped by 1 base and J by 0 bases, with 10 bases between them. Germline V gives CDR1 GTSNPN, CDR2 SVGIG (reference sequence). The CDR3 covers 15 residues. The CDR3 is CAWSGGGSSNQPQHF. CDR3 in DNA: TGTGCCTGGAGTGGGGGAGGGTCTAGCAATCAGCCCCAGCATTTT.

The V gene is TRBV5-1, the J gene TRBJ2-2, with D uncertain. Germline CDR1 is SGHRS and CDR2 is YFSETQ. The CDR3 is 15 amino acids. V was trimmed by 7 bases and J by 5 bases, leaving 18 bases between them. The CDR3: CASGPHLAGTGELFF. CDR3 nucleotide sequence: TGCGCCAGCGGGCCCCACCTCGCTGGGACCGGGGAGCTGTTTTTT.

The V call is TRBV30, the J call TRBJ1-2; TRBD1 is a possible D gene (5 bases). Germline V CDR1 and CDR2: GTSNPN, SVGIG (reference sequence). Deletions cut 1 base from V and 5 bases from J, with 17 bases between. This CDR3 region has 15 residues. The CDR3 bases are TGTGCCTGGAGTGAGGTGGGGCTCCGGCGGTATGGCTACACCTTC. It is translated as CAWSEVGLRRYGYTF.

This clone occurred once. The chain has TRBV10-3 and TRBJ1-1; maybe TRBD1 (5 bases). CDR3 length: 15 residues. In germline, CDR1 is ENHRY, CDR2 SYGVKD. Trimming took 0 bases from V and 3 from J, leaving 11 bases between them. CDR3 sequence: CAISESDSEDTEAFF. The CDR3 nucleotides read TGTGCCATCAGTGAGTCCGACAGCGAAGACACTGAAGCTTTCTTT.

The chain uses TRBV6-1 and TRBJ1-2; D remains unclear. Germline CDR1 reads MNHNS; CDR2 reads SASEGT. This CDR3 is 13 amino acids long. The V end was cut by 2 bases, the J end by 6 bases, with 10 bases between. The CDR3 is CASSETGGDGYTF. The CDR3 region has the DNA TGTGCCAGCAGTGAAACGGGAGGTGATGGCTACACCTTC.

CDR3 region: CASSRQENNEQFF. CDR3 bases: TGTGCCAGCAGCCGACAAGAAAACAATGAGCAGTTCTTC. The V call is TRBV11-2, the J call TRBJ2-1; D call uncertain. Trimming cost V 5 bases and J 5 bases, with 10 bases left between them. The CDR3 is 13 residues long. Germline V gene lookup returns CDR1 SGHAT and CDR2 FQNNGV.

The J gene is TRBJ2-7, the V gene TRBV6-5; tentative D call: TRBD2 (6 bases). The CDR3 is 14 amino acids. V lost 2 bases and J lost 2, with 10 bases in between. Germline V gene sequence: CDR1 MNHEY, CDR2 SVGAGI. The CDR3 nucleotides read TGTGCCAGCAGTTACGGGAGGCGCACCTACGAGCAGTACTTC. Its protein product is CASSYGRRTYEQYF.

The chain recombines TRBV28 with TRBJ2-1, with 12 bases matching TRBD2. The germline V gene encodes CDR1 MDHEN and CDR2 SYDVKM. Germline trimming cut 10 bases from V and 4 bases from J; bases unmatched to any gene: 23. The CDR3 extends over 20 amino acids. The CDR3 DNA reads TGTGCCACCCGGACAGGGTGGTCTCTAGCGGGAGGGCCGGAGTACAATGAGCAGTTCTTC. Translation gives CATRTGWSLAGGPEYNEQFF.